These 5 T cell receptor beta chains share one sample of origin, sequenced in a study of OX40 agonist ivuxolimab in advanced cancers. The assay was immunoSEQ multiplex PCR, and TCRdb's table has in-frame clones only and misses some. In the table there are some 63,000 clones, around 83% of which are singletons. Specimen: CD4+ or CD8+ T cells sorted from blood, collected in a trial of the OX40 agonist ivuxolimab. The receptors here all came from an adult with an advanced solid tumor such as melanoma, head and neck, liver or kidney cancer.

The chain joins TRBV28 to TRBJ1-5; 7 bases line up with TRBD1. V shed 3 bases, J shed 4 bases, and the junction held 3 bases outside the gene matches. Looked up from germline, CDR1 is MDHEN and CDR2 is SYDVKM. CDR3 length equals 14 residues. The CDR3 sequence is CASSFQGGNQPQHF. DNA for the CDR3: TGTGCCAGCAGTTTTCAGGGGGGGAATCAGCCCCAGCATTTT.

The chain combines TRBV6-5 with TRBJ1-5; no definite D call. There are 16 residues in the CDR3. Trimming took off 0 bases at V and 1 base at J, with 10 bases between the two ends. Germline assignment: CDR1 MNHEY and CDR2 SVGAGI. The CDR3 spells CASSYSKIGSNQPQHF. Here the CDR3 DNA reads TGTGCCAGCAGTTACTCGAAGATTGGCAGCAATCAGCCCCAGCATTTT.

V usage is TRBV7-2 and J usage is TRBJ2-1, with 8 bases that match TRBD2. Germline lookup yields CDR1 SGHTA and CDR2 FQGNSA. CDR3 size: 15 residues. Trimming took 1 base from V and 3 from J; bases not matched to a gene: 2. The CDR3 DNA reads as TGTGCCAGCAGCTTAGGGAGCGGGGGCTACAATGAGCAGTTCTTC. Amino acids: CASSLGSGGYNEQFF.

The chain links TRBV7-2 to TRBJ2-7; TRBD1 matches at 8 bases. The CDR3 loop spans 17 amino acids. Germline assignment: CDR1 SGHTA and CDR2 FQGNSA. The V segment lost 0 bases and the J segment 0 bases; nucleotides outside the gene matches: 7. CDR3 in amino acids: CASSLASTGEGSYEQYF. CDR3 nucleotide sequence: TGTGCCAGCAGCTTAGCGTCGACAGGGGAAGGCTCCTACGAGCAGTACTTC.

This clone occurred a few times. The genes are TRBV11-3 and TRBJ2-7; D unclear. This CDR3 spans 11 amino acids. Germline CDR1 reads SGHNT; CDR2 reads YENEEA. V lost 3 bases, J lost 5 bases, and 5 bases lay in between. CDR3 bases: TGTGCCAGCAGCTTTGGCCACGAGCAGTACTTC. It is translated as CASSFGHEQYF.